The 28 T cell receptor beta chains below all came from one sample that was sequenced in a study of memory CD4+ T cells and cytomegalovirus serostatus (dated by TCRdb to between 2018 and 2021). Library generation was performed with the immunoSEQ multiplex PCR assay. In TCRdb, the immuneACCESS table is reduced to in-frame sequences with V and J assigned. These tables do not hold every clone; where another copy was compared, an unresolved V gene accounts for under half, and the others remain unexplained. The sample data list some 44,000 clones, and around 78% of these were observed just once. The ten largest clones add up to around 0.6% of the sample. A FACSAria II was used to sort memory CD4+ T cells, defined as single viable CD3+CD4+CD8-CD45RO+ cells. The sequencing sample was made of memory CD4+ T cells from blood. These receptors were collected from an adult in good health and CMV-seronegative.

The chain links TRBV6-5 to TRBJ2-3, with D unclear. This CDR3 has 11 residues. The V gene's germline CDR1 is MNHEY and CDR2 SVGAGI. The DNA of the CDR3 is TGTGCACACGGTTGGGGAGATACGCAGTATTTT. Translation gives CAHGWGDTQYF.

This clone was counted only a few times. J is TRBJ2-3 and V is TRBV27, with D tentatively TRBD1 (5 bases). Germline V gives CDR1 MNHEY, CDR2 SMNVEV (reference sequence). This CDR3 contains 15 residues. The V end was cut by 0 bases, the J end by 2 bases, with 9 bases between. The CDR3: CASSLSGVYTDTQYF. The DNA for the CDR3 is TGTGCCAGCAGTTTATCAGGGGTATACACAGATACGCAGTATTTT.

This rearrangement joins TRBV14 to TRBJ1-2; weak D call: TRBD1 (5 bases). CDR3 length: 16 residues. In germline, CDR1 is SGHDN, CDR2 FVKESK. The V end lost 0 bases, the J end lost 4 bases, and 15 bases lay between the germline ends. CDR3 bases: TGTGCCAGCAGCCAAGATTTTGGGGCTTTCGGCTATGGCTACACCTTC. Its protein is CASSQDFGAFGYGYTF.

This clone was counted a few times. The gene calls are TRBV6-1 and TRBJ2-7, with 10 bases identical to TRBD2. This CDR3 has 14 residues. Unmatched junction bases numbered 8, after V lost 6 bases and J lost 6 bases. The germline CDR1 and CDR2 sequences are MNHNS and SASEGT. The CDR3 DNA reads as TGTGCCAGCAGGGTAGCGGGGGGCGGAGGCGAGCAGTACTTC. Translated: CASRVAGGGGEQYF.

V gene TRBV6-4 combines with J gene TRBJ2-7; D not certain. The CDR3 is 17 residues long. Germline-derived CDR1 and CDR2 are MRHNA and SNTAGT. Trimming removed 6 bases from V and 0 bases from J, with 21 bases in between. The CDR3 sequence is CASRRPPGRKSSYEQYF. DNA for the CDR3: TGTGCCAGCAGACGCCCACCCGGACGGAAGAGCTCCTACGAGCAGTACTTC.

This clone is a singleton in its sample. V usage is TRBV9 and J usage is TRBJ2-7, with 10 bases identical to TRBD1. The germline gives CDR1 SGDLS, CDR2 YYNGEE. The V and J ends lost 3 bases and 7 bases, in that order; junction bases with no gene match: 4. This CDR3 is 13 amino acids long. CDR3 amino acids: CASSGQGAGEQYF. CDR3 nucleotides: TGTGCCAGCAGCGGACAGGGGGCGGGGGAGCAGTACTTC.

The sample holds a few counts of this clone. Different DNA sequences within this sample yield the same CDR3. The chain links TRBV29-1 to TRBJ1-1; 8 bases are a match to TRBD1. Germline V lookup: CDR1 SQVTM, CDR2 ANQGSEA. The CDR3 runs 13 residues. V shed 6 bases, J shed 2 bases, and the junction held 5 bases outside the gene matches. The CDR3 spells CSVDTGGNTEAFF. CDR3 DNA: TGCAGCGTCGACACAGGGGGAAACACTGAAGCTTTCTTT.

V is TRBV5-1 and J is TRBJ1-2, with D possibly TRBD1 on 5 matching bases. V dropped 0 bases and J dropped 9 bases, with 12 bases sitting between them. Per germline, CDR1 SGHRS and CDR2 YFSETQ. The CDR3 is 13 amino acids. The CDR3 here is CASSLGGVESYTF. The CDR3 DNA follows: TGCGCCAGCAGCTTGGGGGGGGTGGAGAGCTACACCTTC.

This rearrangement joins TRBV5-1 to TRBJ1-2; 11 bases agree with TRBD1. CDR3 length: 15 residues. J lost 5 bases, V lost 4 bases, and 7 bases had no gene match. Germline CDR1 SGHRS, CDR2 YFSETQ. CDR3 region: CASSPGQGAKYGYTF. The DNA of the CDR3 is TGCGCCAGCAGCCCTGGACAGGGGGCAAAGTATGGCTACACCTTC.

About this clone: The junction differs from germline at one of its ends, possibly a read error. CDR3 region: CASSLSSEQYF. CDR3 bases: TGTGCCAGCAGCTTATCCTCCGAGCAGTACTTC. V and J are TRBV7-3 and TRBJ2-7; D is ambiguous. The germline gives CDR1 SGHTA, CDR2 FQGTGA. The CDR3 extends over 11 amino acids.

The CDR3 loop is CASSVGQGTNEKLFF. The CDR3 nucleotides read TGTGCCAGCAGCGTAGGACAGGGAACTAATGAAAAACTGTTTTTT. The chain couples TRBV9 to TRBJ1-4, with 7 nucleotides matching TRBD1. Germline CDR1 reads SGDLS; CDR2 reads YYNGEE. With V trimmed by 0 bases and J by 1 base, 0 bases remained unmatched. The CDR3 totals 15 residues.

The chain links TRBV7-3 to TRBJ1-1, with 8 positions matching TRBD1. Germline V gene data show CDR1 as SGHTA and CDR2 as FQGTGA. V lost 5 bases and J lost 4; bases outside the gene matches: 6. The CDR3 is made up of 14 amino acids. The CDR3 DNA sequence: TGTGCCAGCAGCCACCAGGGGGCTGGCACTGAAGCTTTCTTT. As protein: CASSHQGAGTEAFF.

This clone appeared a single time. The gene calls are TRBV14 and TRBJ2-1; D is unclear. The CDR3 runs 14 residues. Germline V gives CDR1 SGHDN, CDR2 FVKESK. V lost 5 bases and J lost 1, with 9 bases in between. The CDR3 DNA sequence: TGTGCCAGCAGCTCTATCGCATCCTACAATGAGCAGTTCTTC. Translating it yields CASSSIASYNEQFF.

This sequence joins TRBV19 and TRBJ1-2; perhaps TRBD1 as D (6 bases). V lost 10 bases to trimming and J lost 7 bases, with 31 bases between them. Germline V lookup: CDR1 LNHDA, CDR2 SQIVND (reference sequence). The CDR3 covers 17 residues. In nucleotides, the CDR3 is TGTGCCACCCAGGGGCCGCACTTCGCCTCGGCTGTTGGTGGCTACACCTTC. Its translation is CATQGPHFASAVGGYTF.

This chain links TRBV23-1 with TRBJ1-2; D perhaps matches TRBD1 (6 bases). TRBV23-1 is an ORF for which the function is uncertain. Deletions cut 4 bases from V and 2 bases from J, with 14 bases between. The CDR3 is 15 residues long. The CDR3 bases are TGCGCCAGCAGTCTGTTTGACGGGGGCAACTATGGCTACACCTTC. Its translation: CASSLFDGGNYGYTF.

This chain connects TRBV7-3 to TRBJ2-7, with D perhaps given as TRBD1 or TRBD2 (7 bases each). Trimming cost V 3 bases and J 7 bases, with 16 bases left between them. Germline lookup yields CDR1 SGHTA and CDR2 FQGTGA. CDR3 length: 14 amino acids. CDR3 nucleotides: TGTGCCAGCAGCTTGGGAGGGGGCGCGAGGGAGCAGTACTTC. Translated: CASSLGGGAREQYF.

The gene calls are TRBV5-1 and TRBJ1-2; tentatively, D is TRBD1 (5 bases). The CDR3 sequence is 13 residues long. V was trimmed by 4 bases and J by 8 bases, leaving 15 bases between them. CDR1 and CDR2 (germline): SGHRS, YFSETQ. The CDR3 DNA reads TGCGCCAGCAGCGTGGAGGGGCTTGGGGGCTACACCTTC. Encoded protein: CASSVEGLGGYTF.

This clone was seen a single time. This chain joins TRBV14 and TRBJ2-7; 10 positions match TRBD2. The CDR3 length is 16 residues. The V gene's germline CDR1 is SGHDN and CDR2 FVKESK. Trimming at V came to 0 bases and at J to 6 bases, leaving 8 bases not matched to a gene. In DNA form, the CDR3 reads TGTGCCAGCAGCCAAGATATCCCTAGCGGGGGATCCGAGCAGTACTTC. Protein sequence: CASSQDIPSGGSEQYF.

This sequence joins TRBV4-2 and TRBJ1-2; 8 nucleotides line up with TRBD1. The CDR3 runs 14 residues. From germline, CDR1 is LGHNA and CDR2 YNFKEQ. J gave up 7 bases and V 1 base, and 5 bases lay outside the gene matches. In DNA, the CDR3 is TGTGCCAGCAGCCAAGCAACAGGGGGTGGTGGCTACACCTTC. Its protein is CASSQATGGGGYTF.

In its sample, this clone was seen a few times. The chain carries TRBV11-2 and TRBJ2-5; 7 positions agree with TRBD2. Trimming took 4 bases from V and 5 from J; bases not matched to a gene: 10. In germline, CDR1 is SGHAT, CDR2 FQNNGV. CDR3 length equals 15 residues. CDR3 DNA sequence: TGTGCCAGCAGCTCCAGACTAGCAGCGCGGGAGACCCAGTACTTC. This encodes CASSSRLAARETQYF.

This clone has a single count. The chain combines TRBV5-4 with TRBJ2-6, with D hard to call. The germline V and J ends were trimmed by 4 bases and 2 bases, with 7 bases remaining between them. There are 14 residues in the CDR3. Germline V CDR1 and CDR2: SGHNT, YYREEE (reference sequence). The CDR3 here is CASSRSAGANVLTF. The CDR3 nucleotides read TGTGCCAGCAGCCGGTCCGCTGGGGCCAACGTCCTGACTTTC.

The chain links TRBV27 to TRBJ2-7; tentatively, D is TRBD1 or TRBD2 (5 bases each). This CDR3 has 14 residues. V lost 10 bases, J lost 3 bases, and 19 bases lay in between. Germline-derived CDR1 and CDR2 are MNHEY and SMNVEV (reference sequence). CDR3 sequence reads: CATYGAGRIYEQYF. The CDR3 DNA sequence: TGTGCCACCTATGGGGCGGGCAGGATCTACGAGCAGTACTTC.

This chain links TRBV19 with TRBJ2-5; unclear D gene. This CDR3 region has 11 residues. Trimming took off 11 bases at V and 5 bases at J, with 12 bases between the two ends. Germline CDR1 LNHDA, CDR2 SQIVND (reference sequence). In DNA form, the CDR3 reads TGTGCCTCGTCTGTAGGGGAGACCCAGTACTTC. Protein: CASSVGETQYF.

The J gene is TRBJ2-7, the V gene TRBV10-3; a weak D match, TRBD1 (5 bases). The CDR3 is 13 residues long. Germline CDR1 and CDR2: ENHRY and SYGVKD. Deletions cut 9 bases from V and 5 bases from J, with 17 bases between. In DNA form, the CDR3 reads TGTGCCATAAGGGGTCCCCAGGCCCACGAGCAGTACTTC. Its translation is CAIRGPQAHEQYF.

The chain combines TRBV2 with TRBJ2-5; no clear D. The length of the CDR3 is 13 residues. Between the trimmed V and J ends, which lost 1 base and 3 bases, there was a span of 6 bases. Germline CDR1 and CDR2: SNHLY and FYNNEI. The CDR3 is CASSEGPKETQYF. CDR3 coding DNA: TGTGCCAGCAGTGAAGGGCCAAAAGAGACCCAGTACTTC.

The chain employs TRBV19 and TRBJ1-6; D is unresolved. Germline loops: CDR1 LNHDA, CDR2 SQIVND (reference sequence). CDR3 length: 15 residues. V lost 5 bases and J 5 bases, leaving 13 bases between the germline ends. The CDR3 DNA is TGTGCCAGTAGTGTTACCGGGAAGAATAATTCACCCCTCCACTTT. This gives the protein CASSVTGKNNSPLHF.

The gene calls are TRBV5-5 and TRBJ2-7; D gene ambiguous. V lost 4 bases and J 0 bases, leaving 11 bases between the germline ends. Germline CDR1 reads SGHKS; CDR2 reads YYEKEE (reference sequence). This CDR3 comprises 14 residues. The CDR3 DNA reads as TGTGCCAGCAGCCTCTATAGGAGCTCCTACGAGCAGTACTTC. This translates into CASSLYRSSYEQYF. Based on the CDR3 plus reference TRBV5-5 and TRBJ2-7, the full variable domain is DAGVTQSPTHLIKTRGQQVTLRCSPISGHKSVSWYQQVLGQGPQFIFQYYEKEERGRGNFPDRFSARQFPNYSSELNVNALLLGDSALYLCASSLYRSSYEQYFGPGTRLTVT.

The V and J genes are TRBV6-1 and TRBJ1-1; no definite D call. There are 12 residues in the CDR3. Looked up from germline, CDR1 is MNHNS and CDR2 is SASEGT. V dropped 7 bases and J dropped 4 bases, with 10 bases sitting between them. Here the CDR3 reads CASTLTLTEAFF. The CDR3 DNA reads TGTGCCAGCACCCTCACCCTCACTGAAGCTTTCTTT.